What follows are 20 T cell receptor beta chains derived from one specimen sequenced in a study of shared clonotypes between healthy human individuals. Assay: immunoSEQ multiplex PCR; the TCRdb copy retains only in-frame clones and omits some. Altogether around 2.1 million clones are present, around 95% being singletons, with the ten largest covering roughly 0.13%. Sequencing was done on a sample of naive CD4+ T cells sorted from blood. Subset reported: CD45RA+ positively selected. The origin of the receptors is a man aged 18 to 29 in good health.

The rearrangement links TRBV7-3 to TRBJ1-5; D perhaps matches TRBD1 (6 bases). CDR1 and CDR2 (germline): SGHTA, FQGTGA. There are 13 residues in the CDR3. The V end lost 5 bases, the J end lost 3 bases, and 8 bases lay between the germline ends. This CDR3 is CASSAGANQPQHF. The CDR3 bases are TGTGCCAGCAGCGCGGGGGCCAATCAGCCCCAGCATTTT.

The V gene is TRBV10-3, the J gene TRBJ1-1; D is unresolved. Per germline, CDR1 ENHRY and CDR2 SYGVKD. The V end lost 3 bases, the J end lost 6 bases, and 17 bases lay between the germline ends. This CDR3 is 15 amino acids long. CDR3 nucleotide sequence: TGTGCCATCAGTGATCCCCGGGCTGGGTCCGCTGAAGCTTTCTTT. Protein product: CAISDPRAGSAEAFF.

A remark on this clone: Different DNA sequences within this sample yield the same CDR3. The CDR3 sequence: CASSLEAVAYNEQFF. The CDR3 DNA follows: TGCGCCAGCAGCTTGGAGGCGGTGGCCTACAATGAGCAGTTCTTC. V and J are TRBV5-1 and TRBJ2-1; D uncertain. Between the trimmed V and J ends, which lost 0 bases and 2 bases, there was a span of 9 bases. In germline, CDR1 is SGHRS, CDR2 YFSETQ. This CDR3 is built from 15 residues.

The chain combines TRBV5-6 with TRBJ2-3; TRBD1 matches 7 bases. CDR1 is SGHDT, CDR2 YYEEEE, per germline. The CDR3 contains 15 residues. After removal of 4 bases from V and 1 base from J, the junction contained 6 bases not matched to a gene. For the CDR3, the DNA is TGTGCCAGCAGCCTGGGACAGAAAGGCACAGATACGCAGTATTTT. This codes for CASSLGQKGTDTQYF.

The chain combines TRBV9 with TRBJ2-7, with D perhaps matching TRBD2 (5 bases). Per germline, CDR1 SGDLS and CDR2 YYNGEE. This CDR3 has 13 residues. Trimming stripped 3 bases from V and 1 base from J, with 8 bases between. CDR3 region: CASSATSSYEQYF. The CDR3 DNA sequence: TGTGCCAGCAGCGCAACTAGTTCCTACGAGCAGTACTTC.

As for this clone: Other nucleotide sequences in the sample specify the same CDR3. V gene TRBV7-2 combines with J gene TRBJ2-5; tentatively, D is TRBD2 (7 bases). V was cut by 5 bases and J by 11 bases, with 15 bases left in between. This CDR3 has 12 amino acids. Germline lookup yields CDR1 SGHTA and CDR2 FQGNSA. The CDR3 protein is CASSPVGGAQYF. Written as DNA, the CDR3 is TGTGCCAGCAGCCCCGTGGGGGGGGCGCAGTACTTC.

The gene calls are TRBV19 and TRBJ1-4, with D uncertain. The V and J ends lost 1 base and 0 bases respectively, with 3 bases between them. The CDR3 runs to 14 residues. Germline values: CDR1 LNHDA, CDR2 SQIVND (reference sequence). Here the CDR3 reads CASSIAPTNEKLFF. CDR3 bases: TGTGCCAGTAGTATAGCTCCAACTAATGAAAAACTGTTTTTT.

The V call is TRBV7-8, the J call TRBJ2-4; TRBD2 agrees at 7 bases. The CDR3 has 14 amino acids. Germline assignment: CDR1 SGHVS and CDR2 FQNEAQ. The J segment lost 8 bases and the V segment lost 6 bases, leaving 10 bases of the junction unmatched. Written as DNA, the CDR3 is TGTGCCAGCAGGCCGATGGGACGGGGGGACATTCAGTACTTC. It encodes CASRPMGRGDIQYF.

The chain's CDR3 is CASSEYYSNQPQHF. The CDR3 nucleotides are TGTGCCAGCAGTGAATATTACAGCAATCAGCCCCAGCATTTT. The V gene is TRBV25-1, the J gene TRBJ1-5; D is unclear. The germline V gene encodes CDR1 MGHDK and CDR2 SYGVNS. Trimming took 0 bases from V and 1 from J, leaving 4 bases between them. The CDR3 is made up of 14 amino acids.

The chain couples TRBV11-2 to TRBJ1-6; no clear D gene. This CDR3 contains 16 residues. CDR1 and CDR2 (germline): SGHAT, FQNNGV. Trimming stripped 0 bases from V and 0 bases from J, with 6 bases between. The CDR3 sequence is CASSLEPSSYNSPLHF. CDR3 sequence (DNA): TGTGCCAGCAGCTTAGAACCGAGCTCCTATAATTCACCCCTCCACTTT. Based on the CDR3 plus reference TRBV11-2 and TRBJ1-6, the full variable domain is EAGVAQSPRYKIIEKRQSVAFWCNPISGHATLYWYQQILGQGPKLLIQFQNNGVVDDSQLPKDRFSAERLKGVDSTLKIQPAKLEDSAVYLCASSLEPSSYNSPLHFGNGTRLTVT.

This rearrangement joins TRBV7-9 to TRBJ1-6; no clear D gene. The CDR3 is 14 residues long. Germline CDR1 SEHNR, CDR2 FQNEAQ (reference sequence). Trimming removed 1 base from V and 7 bases from J, with 8 bases in between. Here the CDR3 reads CASSLELNNSPLHF. CDR3 sequence (DNA): TGTGCCAGCAGCTTAGAACTGAACAATTCACCCCTCCACTTT.

The rearrangement uses TRBV2 and TRBJ2-1, with D possibly being TRBD1 or TRBD2 (5 bases each). The germline V gene has CDR1 SNHLY and CDR2 FYNNEI. This CDR3 spans 12 amino acids. V shed 5 bases and J shed 7 bases, with 9 bases lying between them. DNA for the CDR3: TGTGCCAGCAGTAGGGACCTGAATGAGCAGTTCTTC. It codes for CASSRDLNEQFF.

This clone was detected once. The chain carries TRBV28 and TRBJ2-6; D might be TRBD2 (6 bases). CDR3 length equals 16 residues. Germline CDR1 reads MDHEN; CDR2 reads SYDVKM. Trimming stripped 4 bases from V and 2 bases from J, with 12 bases between. This CDR3 is CASSSPGEAGANVLTF. In DNA, the CDR3 is TGTGCCAGCAGTTCTCCCGGGGAGGCTGGGGCCAACGTCCTGACTTTC.

V and J are TRBV30 and TRBJ2-7, with a weak D call TRBD1 (5 bases). This CDR3 is built from 13 residues. The germline V gene has CDR1 GTSNPN and CDR2 SVGIG (reference sequence). V dropped 0 bases and J dropped 3 bases, with 9 bases sitting between them. The CDR3 protein is CAWSVGRVYEQYF. The CDR3 DNA sequence: TGTGCCTGGAGTGTTGGCAGGGTCTACGAGCAGTACTTC.

The chain recombines TRBV5-1 with TRBJ1-1; D ambiguous. V was pared by 4 bases and J by 7 bases, with 11 bases between. This CDR3 comprises 12 residues. CDR1 SGHRS and CDR2 YFSETQ come from the germline V gene. As DNA, the CDR3 is TGCGCCAGCAGCGAGGAGAACGGTGAAGCTTTCTTT. It translates to CASSEENGEAFF.

This clone was found once. V and J are TRBV7-2 and TRBJ2-1, with 11 bases identical to TRBD2. The germline gives CDR1 SGHTA, CDR2 FQGNSA. The CDR3 consists of 16 residues. The V segment lost 5 bases and the J segment 3 bases; nucleotides outside the gene matches: 6. This CDR3 reads CASSVTSGTVYNEQFF. CDR3 DNA: TGTGCCAGCAGCGTGACTAGCGGGACGGTCTACAATGAGCAGTTCTTC.

Regarding this clone: Other DNA sequences from this sample encode an identical CDR3 as well. V gene TRBV18 combines with J gene TRBJ2-7, with TRBD2 matching over 8 bases. CDR1 is KGHSH and CDR2 is LQKENI in the germline V gene. This CDR3 comprises 14 residues. The V gene end was trimmed by 6 bases and the J gene end by 2 bases; junction bases not matched to a gene: 6. The CDR3 bases are TGTGCCAGCTCCCCAACGGGGGGGGCCTACGAGCAGTACTTC. This sequence encodes CASSPTGGAYEQYF.

This sequence joins TRBV18 and TRBJ1-3; D is ambiguous. Germline-derived CDR1 and CDR2 are KGHSH and LQKENI. Trimming pared 1 base from V and 0 bases from J, leaving 10 bases between. The CDR3 sequence is 16 residues long. This CDR3 reads CASSPLDSGSGNTIYF. The CDR3 DNA is TGTGCCAGCTCACCACTCGACTCCGGCTCTGGAAACACCATATATTTT. Drawing the rest from reference TRBV18 and TRBJ1-3, the complete variable domain is NAGVMQNPRHLVRRRGQEARLRCSPMKGHSHVYWYRQLPEEGLKFMVYLQKENIIDESGMPKERFSAEFPKEGPSILRIQQVVRGDSAAYFCASSPLDSGSGNTIYFGEGSWLTVV.

The chain employs TRBV7-9 and TRBJ1-3; D gene unclear. Trimming cost V 5 bases and J 4 bases, with 9 bases left between them. The CDR3 is 13 residues long. Germline V gene data show CDR1 as SEHNR and CDR2 as FQNEAQ (reference sequence). The DNA for the CDR3 is TGTGCCAGCAGCCCCCGGAGAGGAAACACCATATATTTT. Amino acid sequence: CASSPRRGNTIYF.

This chain uses TRBV18 with TRBJ1-3, with unresolved D. Germline CDR1 reads KGHSH; CDR2 reads LQKENI. Trimming left V 3 bases short and J 4 bases short, with 7 bases between. The CDR3 runs to 13 residues. The CDR3 reads CASSPSTGNTIYF. The CDR3 region has the DNA TGTGCCAGCTCACCTTCAACAGGAAACACCATATATTTT.